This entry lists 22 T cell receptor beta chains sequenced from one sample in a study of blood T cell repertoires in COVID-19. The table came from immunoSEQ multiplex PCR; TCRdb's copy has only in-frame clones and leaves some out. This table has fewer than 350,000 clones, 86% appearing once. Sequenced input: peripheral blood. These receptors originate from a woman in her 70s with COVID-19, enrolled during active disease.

CDR3 DNA sequence: TGTGCCAGCAGTACGTCAGGTGGGAGCACTGAAGCTTTCTTT. It encodes CASSTSGGSTEAFF. The chain combines TRBV27 with TRBJ1-1; D is ambiguous. The CDR3 contains 14 residues. Trimming took off 5 bases at V and 4 bases at J, with 14 bases between the two ends. Germline lookup yields CDR1 MNHEY and CDR2 SMNVEV (reference sequence).

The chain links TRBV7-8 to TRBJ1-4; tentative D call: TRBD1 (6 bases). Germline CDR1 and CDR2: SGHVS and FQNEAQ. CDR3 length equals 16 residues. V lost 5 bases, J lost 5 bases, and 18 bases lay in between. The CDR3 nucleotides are TGTGCCAGCAGCCCCGGCGGGGGCAATGCGAATGAAAAACTGTTTTTT. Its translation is CASSPGGGNANEKLFF.

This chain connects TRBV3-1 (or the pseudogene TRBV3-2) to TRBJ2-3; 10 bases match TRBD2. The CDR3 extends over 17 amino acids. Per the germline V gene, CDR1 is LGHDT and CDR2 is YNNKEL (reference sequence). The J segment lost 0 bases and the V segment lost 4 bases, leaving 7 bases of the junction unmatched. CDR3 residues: CASSLSSGGVSTDTQYF. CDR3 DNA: TGTGCCAGCAGCCTATCGAGCGGGGGGGTTAGCACAGATACGCAGTATTTT.

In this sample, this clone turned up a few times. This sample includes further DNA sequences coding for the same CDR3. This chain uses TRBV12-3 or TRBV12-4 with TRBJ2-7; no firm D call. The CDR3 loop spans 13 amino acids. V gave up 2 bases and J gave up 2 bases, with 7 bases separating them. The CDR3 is CASSLSGTYEQYF. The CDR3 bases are TGTGCCAGCAGTTTAAGTGGCACCTACGAGCAGTACTTC.

The CDR3 sequence: CASTATGGFRAFF. The CDR3 nucleotides are TGCGCCAGCACAGCGACAGGTGGGTTCCGTGCTTTCTTT. The genes are TRBV5-1 and TRBJ1-1, with D perhaps TRBD1 (6 bases). Trimming cost V 6 bases and J 11 bases, with 20 bases left between them. This CDR3 spans 13 amino acids. CDR1 and CDR2 from the germline V gene are SGHRS and YFSETQ.

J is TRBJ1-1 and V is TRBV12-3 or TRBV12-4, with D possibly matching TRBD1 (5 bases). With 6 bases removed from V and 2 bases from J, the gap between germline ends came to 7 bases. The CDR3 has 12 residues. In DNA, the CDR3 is TGTGCCAGCAGCGACAGTAACACTGAAGCTTTCTTT. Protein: CASSDSNTEAFF.

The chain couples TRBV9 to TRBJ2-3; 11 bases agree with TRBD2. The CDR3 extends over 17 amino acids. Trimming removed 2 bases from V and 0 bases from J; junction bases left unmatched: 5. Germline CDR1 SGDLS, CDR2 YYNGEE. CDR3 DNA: TGTGCCAGCAGCGTCTCCGGGACTAGCGGAAGCACAGATACGCAGTATTTT. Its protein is CASSVSGTSGSTDTQYF.

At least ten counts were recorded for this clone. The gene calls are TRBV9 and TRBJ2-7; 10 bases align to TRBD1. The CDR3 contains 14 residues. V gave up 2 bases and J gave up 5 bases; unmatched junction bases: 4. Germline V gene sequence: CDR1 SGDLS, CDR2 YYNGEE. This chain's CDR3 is CASSVGTGVHEQYF. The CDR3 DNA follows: TGTGCCAGCAGCGTCGGGACAGGGGTCCACGAGCAGTACTTC.

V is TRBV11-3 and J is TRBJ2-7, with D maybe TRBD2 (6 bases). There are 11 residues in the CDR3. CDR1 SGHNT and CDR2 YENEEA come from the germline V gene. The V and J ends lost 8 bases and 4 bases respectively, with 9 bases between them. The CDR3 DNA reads TGTGCCAGCGACGGAGGGTACGAGCAGTACTTC. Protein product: CASDGGYEQYF.

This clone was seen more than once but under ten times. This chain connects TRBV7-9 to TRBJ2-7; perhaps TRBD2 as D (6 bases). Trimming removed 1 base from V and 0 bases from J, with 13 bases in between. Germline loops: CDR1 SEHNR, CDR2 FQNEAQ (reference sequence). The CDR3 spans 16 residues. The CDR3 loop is CASSLVAGSSSYEQYF. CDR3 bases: TGTGCCAGCAGCTTAGTGGCGGGGTCAAGCTCCTACGAGCAGTACTTC.

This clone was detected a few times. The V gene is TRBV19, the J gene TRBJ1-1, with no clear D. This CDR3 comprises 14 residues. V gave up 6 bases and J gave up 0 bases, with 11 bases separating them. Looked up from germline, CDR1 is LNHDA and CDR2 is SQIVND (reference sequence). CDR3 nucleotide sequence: TGTGCCAGTAGCCCACAGTACATGAACACTGAAGCTTTCTTT. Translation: CASSPQYMNTEAFF.

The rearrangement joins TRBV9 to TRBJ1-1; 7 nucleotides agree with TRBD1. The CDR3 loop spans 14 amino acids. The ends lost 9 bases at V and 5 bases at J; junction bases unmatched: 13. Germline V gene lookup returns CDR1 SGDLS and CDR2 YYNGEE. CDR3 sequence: CAIEEQGLRTEAFF. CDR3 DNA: TGTGCCATCGAGGAACAGGGGCTCAGGACTGAAGCTTTCTTT.

CDR3 sequence (DNA): TGTGCCAGCAGCCCCCAGGTTTCAGATACGCAGTATTTT. Encoded protein: CASSPQVSDTQYF. The chain has TRBV9 and TRBJ2-3; D is unclear. Trimming shortened V by 4 bases and J by 4 bases, and 10 bases separated the two germline ends. CDR3 length equals 13 residues. Germline V gives CDR1 SGDLS, CDR2 YYNGEE.

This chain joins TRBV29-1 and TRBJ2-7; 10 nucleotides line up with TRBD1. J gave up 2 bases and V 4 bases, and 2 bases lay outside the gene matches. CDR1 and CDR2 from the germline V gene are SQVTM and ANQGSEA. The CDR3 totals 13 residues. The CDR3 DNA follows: TGCAGCGTTGCAGGACAGGGGGCCTACGAGCAGTACTTC. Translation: CSVAGQGAYEQYF.

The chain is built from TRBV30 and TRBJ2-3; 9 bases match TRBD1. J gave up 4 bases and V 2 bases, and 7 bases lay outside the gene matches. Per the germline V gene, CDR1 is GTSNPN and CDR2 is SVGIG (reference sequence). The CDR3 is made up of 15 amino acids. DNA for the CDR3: TGTGCCTGGAGTAAAACAGGGGGCGAGGCAGATACGCAGTATTTT. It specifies CAWSKTGGEADTQYF. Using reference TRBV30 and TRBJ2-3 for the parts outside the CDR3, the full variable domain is SQTIHQWPATLVQPVGSPLSLECTVEGTSNPNLYWYRQAAGRGLQLLFYSVGIGQISSEVPQNLSASRPQDRQFILSSKKLLLSDSGFYLCAWSKTGGEADTQYFGPGTRLTVL.

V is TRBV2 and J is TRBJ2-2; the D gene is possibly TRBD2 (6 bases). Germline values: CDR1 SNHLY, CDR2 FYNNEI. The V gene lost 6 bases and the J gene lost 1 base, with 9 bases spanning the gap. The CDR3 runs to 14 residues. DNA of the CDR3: TGTGCCAGCAGGGCGGGACGGAACACCGGGGAGCTGTTTTTT. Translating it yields CASRAGRNTGELFF. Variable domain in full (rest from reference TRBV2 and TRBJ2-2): EPEVTQTPSHQVTQMGQEVILRCVPISNHLYFYWYRQILGQKVEFLVSFYNNEISEKSEIFDDQFSVERPDGSNFTLKIRSTKLEDSAMYFCASRAGRNTGELFFGEGSRLTVL.

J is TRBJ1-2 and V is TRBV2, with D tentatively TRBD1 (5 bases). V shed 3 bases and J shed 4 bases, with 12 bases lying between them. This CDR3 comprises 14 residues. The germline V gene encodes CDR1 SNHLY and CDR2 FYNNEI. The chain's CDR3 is CASSEGRVGYGYTF. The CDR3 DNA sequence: TGTGCCAGCAGTGAGGGCAGGGTGGGCTATGGCTACACCTTC.

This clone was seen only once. The CDR3, as DNA: TGTGCCACCGCCGCCCTCCTCGAACCGGGACAGACTAATTCACCCCTCCACTTT. Translated, it gives CATAALLEPGQTNSPLHF. The chain combines TRBV24-1 with TRBJ1-6; 7 bases map to TRBD1. Germline V gene sequence: CDR1 KGHDR, CDR2 SFDVKD. The trim removed 9 bases at V and 6 bases at J, leaving 19 bases unmatched. The CDR3 has 18 amino acids.

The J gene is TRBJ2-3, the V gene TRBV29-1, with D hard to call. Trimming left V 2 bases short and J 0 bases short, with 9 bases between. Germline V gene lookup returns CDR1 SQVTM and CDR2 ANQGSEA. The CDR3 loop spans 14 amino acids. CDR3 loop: CSVEKTSSTDTQYF. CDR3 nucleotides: TGCAGCGTTGAAAAAACTTCTAGCACAGATACGCAGTATTTT.

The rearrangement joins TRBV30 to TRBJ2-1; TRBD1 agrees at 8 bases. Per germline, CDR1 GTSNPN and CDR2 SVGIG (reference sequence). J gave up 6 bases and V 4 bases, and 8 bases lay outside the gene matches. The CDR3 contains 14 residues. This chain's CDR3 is CAWNLDRVGNEQFF. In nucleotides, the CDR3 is TGTGCCTGGAATTTGGACAGGGTAGGCAATGAGCAGTTCTTC. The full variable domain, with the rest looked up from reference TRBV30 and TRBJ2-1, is SQTIHQWPATLVQPVGSPLSLECTVEGTSNPNLYWYRQAAGRGLQLLFYSVGIGQISSEVPQNLSASRPQDRQFILSSKKLLLSDSGFYLCAWNLDRVGNEQFFGPGTRLTVL.

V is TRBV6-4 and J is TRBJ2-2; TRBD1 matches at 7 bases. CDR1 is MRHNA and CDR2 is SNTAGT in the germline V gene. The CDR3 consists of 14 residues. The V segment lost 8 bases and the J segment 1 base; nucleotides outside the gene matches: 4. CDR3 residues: CASRDSQNTGELFF. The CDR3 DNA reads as TGTGCCAGCCGGGACAGCCAGAACACCGGGGAGCTGTTTTTT.

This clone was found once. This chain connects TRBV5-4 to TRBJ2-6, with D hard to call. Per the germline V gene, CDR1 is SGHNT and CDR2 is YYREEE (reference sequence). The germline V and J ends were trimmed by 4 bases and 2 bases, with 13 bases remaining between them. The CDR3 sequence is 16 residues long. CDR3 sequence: CASSPSGRPGANVLTF. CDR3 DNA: TGTGCCAGCAGCCCTTCCGGTCGTCCTGGGGCCAACGTCCTGACTTTC.